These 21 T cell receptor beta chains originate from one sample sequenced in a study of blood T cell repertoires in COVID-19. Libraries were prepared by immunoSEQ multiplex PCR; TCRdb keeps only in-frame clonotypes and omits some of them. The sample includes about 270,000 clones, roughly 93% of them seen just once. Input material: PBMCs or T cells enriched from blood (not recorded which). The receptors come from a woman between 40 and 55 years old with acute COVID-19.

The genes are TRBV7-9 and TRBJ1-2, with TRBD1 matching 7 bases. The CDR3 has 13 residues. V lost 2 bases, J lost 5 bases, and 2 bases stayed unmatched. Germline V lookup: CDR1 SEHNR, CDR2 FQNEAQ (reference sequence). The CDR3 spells CASSLQGEYGYTF. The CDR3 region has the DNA TGTGCCAGCAGCTTACAGGGGGAGTATGGCTACACCTTC. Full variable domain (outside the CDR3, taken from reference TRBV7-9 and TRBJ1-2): DTGVSQNPRHKITKRGQNVTFRCDPISEHNRLYWYRQTLGQGPEFLTYFQNEAQLEKSRLLSDRFSAERPKGSFSTLEIQRTEQGDSAMYLCASSLQGEYGYTFGSGTRLTVV.

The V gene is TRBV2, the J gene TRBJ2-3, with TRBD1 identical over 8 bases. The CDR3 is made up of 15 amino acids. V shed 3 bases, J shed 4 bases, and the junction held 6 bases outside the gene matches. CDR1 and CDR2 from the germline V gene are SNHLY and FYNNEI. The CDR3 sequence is CASSERQGAADTQYF. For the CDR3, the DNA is TGTGCCAGCAGTGAGCGCCAGGGGGCTGCAGATACGCAGTATTTT. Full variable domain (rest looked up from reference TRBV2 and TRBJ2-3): EPEVTQTPSHQVTQMGQEVILRCVPISNHLYFYWYRQILGQKVEFLVSFYNNEISEKSEIFDDQFSVERPDGSNFTLKIRSTKLEDSAMYFCASSERQGAADTQYFGPGTRLTVL.

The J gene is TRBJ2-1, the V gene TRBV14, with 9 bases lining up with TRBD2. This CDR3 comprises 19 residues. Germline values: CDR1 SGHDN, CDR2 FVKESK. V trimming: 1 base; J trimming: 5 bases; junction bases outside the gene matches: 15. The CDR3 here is CASSQALRREGLLDNEQFF. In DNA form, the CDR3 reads TGTGCCAGCAGCCAAGCTCTAAGGCGGGAGGGCCTGTTGGACAATGAGCAGTTCTTC.

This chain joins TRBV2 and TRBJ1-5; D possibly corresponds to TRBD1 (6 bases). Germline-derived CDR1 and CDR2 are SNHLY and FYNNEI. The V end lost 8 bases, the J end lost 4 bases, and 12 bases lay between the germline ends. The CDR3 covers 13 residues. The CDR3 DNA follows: TGTGCCAGCTGTAACAGGGAAAATCAGCCCCAGCATTTT. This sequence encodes CASCNRENQPQHF.

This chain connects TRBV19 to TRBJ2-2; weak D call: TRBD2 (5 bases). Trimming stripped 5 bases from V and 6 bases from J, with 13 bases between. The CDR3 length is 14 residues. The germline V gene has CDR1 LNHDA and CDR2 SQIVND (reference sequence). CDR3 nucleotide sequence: TGTGCCAGTAGTGGGGTCATGGGAGCCGGGGAGCTGTTTTTT. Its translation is CASSGVMGAGELFF.

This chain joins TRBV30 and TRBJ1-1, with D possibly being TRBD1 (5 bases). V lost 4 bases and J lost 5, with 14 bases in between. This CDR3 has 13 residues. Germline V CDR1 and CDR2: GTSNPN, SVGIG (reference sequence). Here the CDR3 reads CAWTYGGGTEAFF. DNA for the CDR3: TGTGCCTGGACGTACGGGGGAGGAACTGAAGCTTTCTTT.

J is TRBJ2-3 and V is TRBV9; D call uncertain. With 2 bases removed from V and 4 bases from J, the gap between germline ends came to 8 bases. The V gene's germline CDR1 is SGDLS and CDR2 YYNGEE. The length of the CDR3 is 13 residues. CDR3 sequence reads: CASSVSPPDTQYF. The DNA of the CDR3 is TGTGCCAGCAGCGTTTCTCCCCCAGATACGCAGTATTTT.

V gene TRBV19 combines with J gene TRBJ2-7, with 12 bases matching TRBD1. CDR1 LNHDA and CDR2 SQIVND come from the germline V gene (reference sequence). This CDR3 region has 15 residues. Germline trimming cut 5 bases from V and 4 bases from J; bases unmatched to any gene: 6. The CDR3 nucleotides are TGTGCCAGTAGTCCCCCGGGACAGGGGGCGTACGAGCAGTACTTC. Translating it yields CASSPPGQGAYEQYF.

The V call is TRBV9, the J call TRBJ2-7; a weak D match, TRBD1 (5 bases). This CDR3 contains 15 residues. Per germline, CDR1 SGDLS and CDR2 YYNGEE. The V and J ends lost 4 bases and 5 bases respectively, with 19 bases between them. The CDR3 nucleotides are TGTGCCAGCAGCCCTCGGGTGGGCAGGGTACACGAGCAGTACTTC. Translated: CASSPRVGRVHEQYF.

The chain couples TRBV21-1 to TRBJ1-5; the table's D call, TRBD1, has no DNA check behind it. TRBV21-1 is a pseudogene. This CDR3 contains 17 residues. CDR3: CASSNRGKGASNQPQHF. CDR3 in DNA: TGTGCCAGCAGCAACCGGGGAAAGGGGGCGAGCAATCAGCCCCAGCATTTT.

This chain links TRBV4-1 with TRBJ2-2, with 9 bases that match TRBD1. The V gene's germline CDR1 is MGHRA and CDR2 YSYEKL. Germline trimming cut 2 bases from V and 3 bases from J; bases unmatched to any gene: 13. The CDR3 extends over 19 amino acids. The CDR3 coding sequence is TGCGCCAGCAGCCAAACTCCGGGACAGGGTGGCGGAGACACCGGGGAGCTGTTTTTT. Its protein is CASSQTPGQGGGDTGELFF.

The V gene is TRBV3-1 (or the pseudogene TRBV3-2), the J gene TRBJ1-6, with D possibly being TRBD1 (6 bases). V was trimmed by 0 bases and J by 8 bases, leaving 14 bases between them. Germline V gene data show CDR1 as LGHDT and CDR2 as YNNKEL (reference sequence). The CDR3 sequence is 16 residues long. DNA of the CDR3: TGTGCCAGCAGCCAAGATGGGGGGGCTCAGGATTCACCCCTCCACTTT. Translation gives CASSQDGGAQDSPLHF.

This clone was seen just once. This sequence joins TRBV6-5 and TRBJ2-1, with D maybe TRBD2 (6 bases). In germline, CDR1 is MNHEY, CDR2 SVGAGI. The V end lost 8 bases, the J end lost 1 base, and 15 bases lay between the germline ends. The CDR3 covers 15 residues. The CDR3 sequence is CASSRDFPSYNEQFF. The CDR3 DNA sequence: TGTGCCAGCTCTAGGGACTTCCCTTCCTACAATGAGCAGTTCTTC.

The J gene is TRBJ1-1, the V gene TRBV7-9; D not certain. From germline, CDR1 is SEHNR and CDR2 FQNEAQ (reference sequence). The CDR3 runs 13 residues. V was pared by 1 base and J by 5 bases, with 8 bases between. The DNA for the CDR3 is TGTGCCAGCAGCTTAGAAACAATGACTGAAGCTTTCTTT. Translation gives CASSLETMTEAFF.

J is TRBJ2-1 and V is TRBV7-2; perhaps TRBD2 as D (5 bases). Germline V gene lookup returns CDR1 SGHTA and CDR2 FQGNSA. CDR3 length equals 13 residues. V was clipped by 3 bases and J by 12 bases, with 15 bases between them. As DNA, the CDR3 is TGTGCCAGCAGCTTTGATGAGGGCGCGGCGCAGTTCTTC. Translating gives CASSFDEGAAQFF. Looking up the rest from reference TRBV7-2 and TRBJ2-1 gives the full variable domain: GAGVSQSPSNKVTEKGKDVELRCDPISGHTALYWYRQSLGQGLEFLIYFQGNSAPDKSGLPSDRFSAERTGGSVSTLTIQRTQQEDSAVYLCASSFDEGAAQFFGPGTRLTVL.

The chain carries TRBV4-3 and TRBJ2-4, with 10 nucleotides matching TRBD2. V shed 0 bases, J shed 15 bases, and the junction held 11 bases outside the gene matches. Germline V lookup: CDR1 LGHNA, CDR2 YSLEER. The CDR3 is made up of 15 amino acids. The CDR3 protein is CASSQEPLAGVELYF. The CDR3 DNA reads TGCGCCAGCAGCCAAGAACCGCTAGCGGGAGTGGAGTTGTACTTC.

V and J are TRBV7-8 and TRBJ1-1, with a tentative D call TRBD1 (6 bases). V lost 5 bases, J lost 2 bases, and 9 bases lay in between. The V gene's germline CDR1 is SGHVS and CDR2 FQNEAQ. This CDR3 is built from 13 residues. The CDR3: CASSQGQNTEAFF. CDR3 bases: TGTGCCAGCAGCCAGGGACAAAACACTGAAGCTTTCTTT. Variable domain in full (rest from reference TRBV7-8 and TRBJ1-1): GAGVSQSPRYKVAKRGQDVALRCDPISGHVSLFWYQQALGQGPEFLTYFQNEAQLDKSGLPSDRFFAERPEGSVSTLKIQRTQQEDSAVYLCASSQGQNTEAFFGQGTRLTVV.

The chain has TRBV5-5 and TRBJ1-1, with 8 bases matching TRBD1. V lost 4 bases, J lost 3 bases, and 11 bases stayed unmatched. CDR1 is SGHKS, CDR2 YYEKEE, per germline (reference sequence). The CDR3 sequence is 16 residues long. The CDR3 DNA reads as TGTGCCAGCAGCGATGATCCCCAGGGGGCGTACACTGAAGCTTTCTTT. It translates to CASSDDPQGAYTEAFF. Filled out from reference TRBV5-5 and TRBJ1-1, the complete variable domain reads DAGVTQSPTHLIKTRGQQVTLRCSPISGHKSVSWYQQVLGQGPQFIFQYYEKEERGRGNFPDRFSARQFPNYSSELNVNALLLGDSALYLCASSDDPQGAYTEAFFGQGTRLTVV.

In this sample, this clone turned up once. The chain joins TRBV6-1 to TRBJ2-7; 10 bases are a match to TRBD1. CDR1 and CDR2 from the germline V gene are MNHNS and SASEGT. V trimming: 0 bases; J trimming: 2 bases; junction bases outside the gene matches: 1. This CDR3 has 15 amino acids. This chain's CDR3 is CASSEAGTGAYEQYF. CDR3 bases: TGTGCCAGCAGTGAAGCCGGGACAGGGGCCTACGAGCAGTACTTC.

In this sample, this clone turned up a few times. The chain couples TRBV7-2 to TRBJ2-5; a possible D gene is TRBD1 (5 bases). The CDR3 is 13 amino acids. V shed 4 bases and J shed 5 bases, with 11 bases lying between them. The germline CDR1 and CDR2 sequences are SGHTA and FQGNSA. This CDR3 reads CASSSPPGETQYF. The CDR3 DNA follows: TGTGCCAGCAGCTCTCCACCAGGGGAGACCCAGTACTTC.

CDR3 amino acids: CASSPREGLAFYNEQFF. The CDR3 region has the DNA TGTGCCAGCAGCCCGCGAGAGGGACTAGCTTTCTACAATGAGCAGTTCTTC. This chain links TRBV7-2 with TRBJ2-1, with 9 bases lining up with TRBD2. The CDR3 loop spans 17 amino acids. J gave up 3 bases and V 5 bases, and 11 bases lay outside the gene matches. Germline CDR1 SGHTA, CDR2 FQGNSA.